Presented here are 8 T cell receptor beta chains from one specimen sequenced in a study of T cells in Graves' hyperthyroidism and ophthalmopathy. Amplification targeted TCR beta CDR3 regions from RNA transcripts. HTBI primers were the set used in a first-round RT-PCR of the TCR CDR3. One entry per CDR3 protein results from TCRdb running MiXCR on the multiplex PCR reads. The table includes 550,000 to 650,000 distinct CDR3 sequences, over 11% detected once. Sequencing was performed on blood. The receptors come from a woman aged 25 to 45 with Graves' hyperthyroidism that later progressed to Graves' ophthalmopathy.

Ten or more counts support this clonotype. The rearrangement uses TRBV11-2 and TRBJ2-7, with 16 bases matching TRBD2. Trimming took 7 bases from V and 5 from J; bases not matched to a gene: 14. Germline V CDR1 and CDR2: SGHAT, FQNNGV. CDR3 length equals 18 residues. The CDR3 DNA reads as TGTGCCAGCACCCAAGTGGGACTAGCGGGAGGGACCGGAAACGAGCAGTACTTC. It specifies CASTQVGLAGGTGNEQYF. Based on the CDR3 plus reference TRBV11-2 and TRBJ2-7, the full variable domain is EAGVAQSPRYKIIEKRQSVAFWCNPISGHATLYWYQQILGQGPKLLIQFQNNGVVDDSQLPKDRFSAERLKGVDSTLKIQPAKLEDSAVYLCASTQVGLAGGTGNEQYFGPGTRLTVT.

This clonotype was counted at least ten times. V is TRBV6-1 and J is TRBJ1-1; D unresolved. Germline V gives CDR1 MNHNS, CDR2 SASEGT. CDR3 length: 14 amino acids. V was trimmed by 6 bases and J by 3 bases, leaving 14 bases between them. This CDR3 is CASSRFDTDTEAFF. The CDR3 DNA follows: TGTGCCAGCAGCCGTTTCGACACGGACACTGAAGCTTTCTTT.

This clonotype was seen repeatedly, ten times or more. The chain carries TRBV30 and TRBJ1-5; D ambiguous. Trimming left V 2 bases short and J 3 bases short, with 20 bases between. CDR1 and CDR2 from the germline V gene are GTSNPN and SVGIG (reference sequence). CDR3 length equals 17 residues. The CDR3 DNA reads as TGTGCCTGGAGTCTCCGGTCCGGAACCCCATTCAATCAGCCCCAGCATTTT. As protein: CAWSLRSGTPFNQPQHF.

The table lists this clonotype with many counts. The chain uses TRBV6-1 and TRBJ2-7; no clear D. Trimming pared 3 bases from V and 2 bases from J, leaving 17 bases between. Germline V gene sequence: CDR1 MNHNS, CDR2 SASEGT. The CDR3 extends over 16 amino acids. Here the CDR3 reads CASSDLGDRPPYEQYF. CDR3 nucleotides: TGTGCCAGCAGTGACCTAGGTGATCGACCTCCCTACGAGCAGTACTTC.

This clonotype was found a few times. At one end, the junction sequence differs from germline, possibly due to a read error. J is TRBJ2-3 and V is TRBV7-7; TRBD2 is a possible D gene (6 bases). The V gene's germline CDR1 is SSHAT and CDR2 FNYEAQ (reference sequence). This CDR3 is 15 amino acids long. The CDR3 loop is CASSPGLAPTDTQYF. CDR3 nucleotides: TGTGCTAGCAGCCCCGGGCTAGCGCCCACAGATACGCAGTATTTT.

This clonotype was found many times. The V gene is TRBV5-1, the J gene TRBJ1-1; a weak D match, TRBD1 (5 bases). Germline values: CDR1 SGHRS, CDR2 YFSETQ. The V and J ends lost 4 bases and 8 bases respectively, with 18 bases between them. The CDR3 length is 14 residues. CDR3 sequence: CASSRTGVNEEAFF. The CDR3 nucleotides read TGCGCCAGCAGCCGCACGGGGGTAAACGAGGAAGCTTTCTTT.

This clonotype appeared many times. V usage is TRBV11-2 and J usage is TRBJ2-7; TRBD1 might be the D (6 bases). V was trimmed by 5 bases and J by 5 bases, leaving 16 bases between them. The length of the CDR3 is 14 residues. The germline CDR1 and CDR2 sequences are SGHAT and FQNNGV. This CDR3 reads CASSPKNRAHEQYF. The CDR3 DNA reads TGTGCCAGCAGCCCAAAGAACAGGGCCCACGAGCAGTACTTC.

The V call is TRBV7-9, the J call TRBJ2-2, with 9 bases matching TRBD1. V lost 5 bases to trimming and J lost 1 base; unmatched junction nucleotides: 8. Germline V gives CDR1 SEHNR, CDR2 FQNEAQ (reference sequence). This CDR3 is built from 17 residues. The CDR3 bases are TGTGCCAGCAGCGCGCCAAGGGACAGGGAGAACACCGGGGAGCTGTTTTTT. Translation: CASSAPRDRENTGELFF. The variable domain in full, completed from reference TRBV7-9 and TRBJ2-2, reads DTGVSQNPRHKITKRGQNVTFRCDPISEHNRLYWYRQTLGQGPEFLTYFQNEAQLEKSRLLSDRFSAERPKGSFSTLEIQRTEQGDSAMYLCASSAPRDRENTGELFFGEGSRLTVL.